This paragraph covers one T cell receptor beta chain sequence. Described treatment: about 20 received Ad26.COV2.S at low or high dose, single or two shots; about 5 received placebo; per-sample allocation not given. On day 63 after the first injection, vaccine and placebo recipients gave samples. The protocol was immunoSEQ multiplex PCR, while the TCRdb copy is restricted to in-frame clones and leaves out a portion. The sample consists of a few hundred thousand clones, around nine tenths of them appearing once. The data belong to a study of Ad26.COV2.S vaccination and SARS-CoV-2 variants. Study summary: Donor joined the COV1001 Ad26.COV2.S trial arm.

V gave up 6 bases and J gave up 2 bases; unmatched junction bases: 4. In germline, CDR1 is WNHNN, CDR2 SYGVQD (reference sequence). The CDR3 runs 15 residues. This receptor was identified in a person between 18 and 59 years old who received the Ad26.COV2.S COVID-19 vaccine or a placebo. Material: peripheral blood, obtained in a trial of Ad26.COV2.S vaccine versus placebo. V gene TRBV10-1 combines with J gene TRBJ2-3; 11 bases are a match to TRBD1. The CDR3 DNA follows: TGCGCCAGCAGGGACAGGGGGCGTTTCACAGATACGCAGTATTTT. It encodes CASRDRGRFTDTQYF.